Listed below are T cell receptor beta chains from one sample, sequenced in a study of shared clonotypes between healthy human individuals. Sequencing used immunoSEQ multiplex PCR; TCRdb keeps in-frame clones, though not all of them. The repertoire has around 1.6 million clones, roughly 98% of them found once; the top ten carry roughly 0.45%. Specimen: naive CD4+ T cells sorted from blood. The origin of the receptors is a man aged 30 to 45 in good health. Both conserved end residues are part of each CDR3. A D gene is named only where the DNA matches it firmly. A clone size is listed for some rows: how often the clone was seen (once, few, many), or a class if it is expanded.

V gene	D gene	CDR3 length	J gene	clone size	CDR3 protein	CDR3 DNA
TRBV28	.	13	TRBJ1-5	.	CASSLWSDQPQHF	TGTGCCAGCAGTTTATGGAGTGATCAGCCCCAGCATTTT
TRBV9	.	16	TRBJ2-2	.	CASSVVSAINTGELFF	TGTGCCAGCAGCGTAGTCTCCGCGATAAACACCGGGGAGCTGTTTTTT
TRBV19	.	16	TRBJ2-1	.	CASRSGVARADNEQFF	TGTGCCAGTCGCTCCGGGGTGGCCAGGGCCGACAATGAGCAGTTCTTC
TRBV7-9	.	13	TRBJ1-2	.	CASSLADTTGYTF	TGTGCCAGCAGCTTAGCAGATACTACGGGCTACACCTTC
TRBV14	.	14	TRBJ2-2	.	CASSQLSGTGELFF	TGTGCCAGCAGCCAACTGAGTGGCACCGGGGAGCTGTTTTTT
TRBV9	.	13	TRBJ2-7	.	CASSSGFYGEQYF	TGTGCCAGCAGCTCCGGGTTTTACGGCGAGCAGTACTTC
TRBV7-9	TRBD2	19	TRBJ2-1	.	CASSLSPIIAGSSYNEQFF	TGTGCCAGCAGCTTAAGCCCAATAATAGCGGGAAGCTCCTACAATGAGCAGTTCTTC
TRBV4-1	.	16	TRBJ2-3	.	CASSQDDRLDTDTQYF	TGCGCCAGCAGCCAAGATGACCGACTAGACACAGATACGCAGTATTTT
TRBV2	.	12	TRBJ2-3	.	CASSERLSTQYF	TGTGCCAGCAGTGAAAGGCTGTCCACGCAGTATTTT
TRBV14	TRBD1	15	TRBJ2-3	.	CASSHPDRVEDTQYF	TGTGCCAGCAGCCACCCGGACAGGGTAGAAGATACGCAGTATTTT
TRBV5-1	.	13	TRBJ2-7	.	CASNLDGTYEQYF	TGCGCCAGCAACTTAGACGGGACCTACGAGCAGTACTTC
TRBV9	.	15	TRBJ1-4	.	CASSVVGQTNEKLFF	TGTGCCAGCAGCGTAGTAGGACAGACTAATGAAAAACTGTTTTTT
TRBV7-9	.	13	TRBJ2-1	.	CASSFGGHNEQFF	TGTGCCAGCAGCTTTGGCGGACACAATGAGCAGTTCTTC
TRBV28	TRBD2	16	TRBJ2-7	once	CASSLAGTSGKDEQYF	TGTGCCAGCAGCCTTGCCGGGACTAGCGGGAAAGACGAGCAGTACTTC
TRBV7-2	.	14	TRBJ2-1	.	CASSFFGVYNEQFF	TGTGCCAGCAGCTTTTTCGGGGTTTACAATGAGCAGTTCTTC
TRBV15	.	18	TRBJ2-2	.	CATSRVSPSARDTGELFF	TGTGCCACCAGCAGAGTATCCCCATCAGCACGGGACACCGGGGAGCTGTTTTTT
TRBV28	TRBD2	16	TRBJ2-1	.	CASSSISGRWVNEQFF	TGTGCCAGCAGTTCGATTAGCGGGAGGTGGGTCAATGAGCAGTTCTTC
TRBV5-5	TRBD2	14	TRBJ2-7	.	CASSFGLAVYEQYF	TGTGCCAGCAGCTTCGGGCTAGCGGTCTACGAGCAGTACTTC
TRBV6-1	.	14	TRBJ2-7	.	CASRTTPPSYEQYF	TGTGCCAGCAGAACGACCCCACCCTCCTACGAGCAGTACTTC
TRBV5-4	TRBD1	15	TRBJ1-1	.	CASSLRQGANTEAFF	TGTGCCAGCAGCTTGAGGCAGGGGGCGAACACTGAAGCTTTCTTT
TRBV11-1	TRBD1	16	TRBJ2-2	.	CASRPWDRGVAGELFF	TGTGCCAGCAGACCATGGGACAGGGGTGTTGCCGGGGAGCTGTTTTTT
TRBV20-1	.	10	TRBJ1-2	.	CSARVGGYTF	TGCAGTGCTAGAGTTGGTGGCTACACCTTC
TRBV2	TRBD1	14	TRBJ2-7	.	CASSVRTGGSEQYF	TGTGCCAGCAGTGTTAGGACAGGGGGCTCCGAGCAGTACTTC
TRBV7-8	.	14	TRBJ2-1	.	CASSSRTAYNEQFF	TGTGCCAGCAGCTCCCGGACAGCCTACAATGAGCAGTTCTTC
TRBV18	TRBD2	15	TRBJ2-7	.	CASSYIAGGTHEQYF	TGTGCCAGCTCGTACATAGCGGGAGGGACCCACGAGCAGTACTTC
TRBV5-1	.	15	TRBJ1-4	.	CASRRTGTTNEKLFF	TGCGCCAGCAGACGCACAGGGACAACTAATGAAAAACTGTTTTTT
TRBV6-5	.	11	TRBJ1-1	once	CASSSSTEAFF	TGTGCCAGCAGCAGTAGCACTGAAGCTTTCTTT
TRBV29-1	TRBD1	14	TRBJ2-5	.	CSVPGQGLYETQYF	TGCAGCGTTCCGGGACAGGGACTTTACGAGACCCAGTACTTC
TRBV11-3	.	20	TRBJ2-1	.	CASRLGLAPRNPPSPNEQFF	TGTGCCAGCAGATTAGGTCTAGCGCCTCGAAACCCCCCGAGCCCCAATGAGCAGTTCTTC
TRBV18	TRBD2	17	TRBJ2-3	once	CASSPGSSGRMTDTQYF	TGTGCCAGCTCACCGGGCTCGAGCGGGAGGATGACAGATACGCAGTATTTT
TRBV10-3	TRBD2	13	TRBJ2-7	.	CAITTSVSYEQYF	TGTGCCATCACCACTAGCGTATCCTACGAGCAGTACTTC
TRBV19	TRBD2	17	TRBJ2-1	.	CASNRLIGAGADNEQFF	TGTGCCAGTAATAGACTCATAGGGGCGGGAGCGGACAATGAGCAGTTCTTC
TRBV5-6	TRBD2	17	TRBJ2-1	.	CASSTWTSGSTYNEQFF	TGTGCCAGCAGCACCTGGACTAGCGGGAGTACCTACAATGAGCAGTTCTTC
TRBV10-3	TRBD2	16	TRBJ2-2	.	CAISKDSGGRTGELFF	TGTGCCATCAGTAAAGATAGCGGGGGGAGGACCGGGGAGCTGTTTTTT
TRBV5-4	.	14	TRBJ2-1	.	CASSLGRVGNEQFF	TGTGCCAGCAGCTTAGGGCGCGTTGGGAATGAGCAGTTCTTC
TRBV5-8	.	13	TRBJ1-4	.	CASRRDANEKLFF	TGTGCCAGCCGCCGGGACGCCAATGAAAAACTGTTTTTT
TRBV7-2	.	19	TRBJ2-4	.	CASSFGSGKGVLPKNIQYF	TGTGCCAGCAGCTTCGGTAGCGGTAAGGGGGTCTTACCCAAAAACATTCAGTACTTC
TRBV2	.	12	TRBJ2-5	once	CASTGKRETQYF	TGTGCCAGCACAGGGAAGAGAGAGACCCAGTACTTC
TRBV7-8	.	14	TRBJ1-1	.	CASPSSKGFTEAFF	TGTGCCAGCCCATCCTCAAAGGGTTTCACTGAAGCTTTCTTT
TRBV6-5	.	14	TRBJ1-4	.	CASTRKATNEKLFF	TGTGCCAGCACACGGAAAGCAACTAATGAAAAACTGTTTTTT
TRBV2	.	12	TRBJ1-5	.	CASSEAVRPQHF	TGTGCCAGCAGTGAAGCGGTCCGGCCCCAGCATTTT